Listed below are T cell receptor beta chains from one sample, sequenced in a study of post-analysis software for immune sequencing data. TCRdb fed the PCR reads into MiXCR, producing one record per CDR3 protein. The sample includes roughly 800,000 distinct CDR3 sequences, approximately 50% of them seen just once. The material sequenced was blood. These receptors all come from a girl aged 10 to 17 with multiple sclerosis. Both conserved end residues are part of each CDR3. Fields, in order: clone size, V gene, D gene, J gene, CDR3 protein, CDR3 DNA. D genes are given only for firm matches. Clone size is stated in some rows and not others, as once, few, many or a class when expanded.

-	TRBV20-1	-	TRBJ2-1	CSARRTSNEQFF	TGCAGTGCTAGACGTACATCGAATGAGCAGTTCTTC
-	TRBV5-1	TRBD1	TRBJ2-7	CASSADRVVYEQYF	TGCGCCAGCAGCGCGGACAGGGTGGTCTACGAGCAGTACTTC
-	TRBV10-3	-	TRBJ1-2	CAISEGGSHGYTF	TGTGCCATCAGTGAAGGGGGATCCCATGGCTACACCTTC
-	TRBV12-3/TRBV12-4	-	TRBJ1-2	CASSLMGATNYGYTF	TGTGCCAGCAGTTTAATGGGGGCGACTAACTATGGCTACACCTTC
-	TRBV5-4	TRBD2	TRBJ2-1	CASSHPGGNNEQFF	TGTGCCAGCAGCCACCCGGGGGGGAACAATGAGCAGTTCTTC
-	TRBV15	-	TRBJ2-1	CATSRDSGLRGEQFF	TGTGCCACCAGCAGAGATTCAGGACTTCGGGGTGAGCAGTTCTTC
few	TRBV12-3/TRBV12-4	-	TRBJ1-4	CASSLRGNEKLFF	TGTGCCAGCAGTTTGAGGGGTAATGAAAAACTGTTTTTT
-	TRBV12-3/TRBV12-4	TRBD1	TRBJ1-1	CASQGVWNTEAFF	TGTGCCAGTCAGGGGGTATGGAACACTGAAGCTTTCTTT
-	TRBV11-1	-	TRBJ2-1	CATSAGASSYNEQFF	TGTGCCACCTCGGCAGGGGCCTCCTCCTACAATGAGCAGTTCTTC
-	TRBV7-9	TRBD1	TRBJ1-1	CASSLTSTRDSNTEAFF	TGTGCCAGCAGCCTGACAAGCACCCGGGACAGCAACACTGAAGCTTTCTTT
few	TRBV7-2	-	TRBJ2-6	CASSSRSGANVLTF	TGTGCCAGCTCTTCCCGCTCTGGGGCCAACGTCCTGACTTTC
-	TRBV5-6	TRBD1	TRBJ2-7	CASSSHRQGSIYGQYF	TGTGCCAGCAGCTCCCATAGACAGGGAAGCATCTACGGGCAGTACTTC
-	TRBV7-9	TRBD2	TRBJ2-1	CASSVGSGRAYNEQFF	TGTGCCAGCAGCGTCGGGAGCGGGAGGGCGTACAATGAGCAGTTCTTC
few	TRBV5-5	TRBD1	TRBJ2-2	CASSLTGGAGTGELFF	TGTGCCAGCAGCTTGACAGGGGGCGCGGGCACCGGGGAGCTGTTTTTT
-	TRBV27	TRBD2	TRBJ2-1	CASSSGTSRGSYNEQFF	TGTGCCAGCAGTTCCGGGACTAGCCGGGGCTCCTACAATGAGCAGTTCTTC
-	TRBV12-3/TRBV12-4	TRBD2	TRBJ2-5	CASSFAGGFMKETQYF	TGTGCCAGCAGTTTTGCGGGGGGCTTCATGAAAGAGACCCAGTACTTC
-	TRBV5-6	TRBD1	TRBJ2-5	CASSSPGQGTETQYF	TGTGCCAGCAGCTCCCCGGGACAGGGAACAGAGACCCAGTACTTC
-	TRBV6-5	-	TRBJ2-7	CANSSMDGGTPSYEQYF	TGTGCCAACAGCTCGATGGACGGAGGAACCCCGTCCTACGAGCAGTACTTC
few	TRBV10-3	TRBD2	TRBJ2-1	CAIRGASGIQALASSYNEQFF	TGTGCCATCAGGGGGGCTAGCGGGATCCAAGCTCTGGCGAGCTCCTACAATGAGCAGTTCTTC
-	TRBV4-1	TRBD2	TRBJ2-1	CASSQPLAGWGNEQFF	TGCGCCAGCAGCCAACCCCTAGCGGGATGGGGGAATGAGCAGTTCTTC
-	TRBV2	TRBD1	TRBJ1-2	CASSAELGQDNYGYTF	TGTGCCAGCAGTGCCGAACTGGGACAGGACAACTATGGCTACACCTTC
-	TRBV5-1	-	TRBJ2-7	CASSSMGGFEEQYF	TGCGCCAGCAGTTCCATGGGGGGCTTCGAGGAGCAGTACTTC
few	TRBV20-1	TRBD2	TRBJ2-3	CSATLAGVADTQYF	TGCAGCGCTACACTAGCGGGGGTGGCAGATACGCAGTATTTT
-	TRBV11-2	-	TRBJ2-1	CASSHPVGQPNYNEQFF	TGTGCCAGCAGCCACCCGGTAGGACAGCCTAACTACAATGAGCAGTTCTTC
-	TRBV7-9	-	TRBJ2-5	CASSVEGSKQYF	TGTGCCAGCAGCGTGGAGGGTAGCAAGCAGTACTTC
-	TRBV7-6	TRBD2	TRBJ2-1	CASSLPAGGPRVGEQFF	TGTGCCAGCAGCTTACCAGCGGGAGGGCCTAGAGTGGGTGAGCAGTTCTTC
once	TRBV6-7	TRBD1	TRBJ2-7	CASSTRQGSEQYF	TGTGCCAGCAGCACTCGACAGGGGTCCGAGCAGTACTTC
-	TRBV21-1	-	TRBJ1-5	CTSSIEQGNDGNNQPQHF	TGTACCAGCAGCATTGAGCAGGGGAATGACGGAAACAATCAGCCCCAGCATTTT
few	TRBV10-3	-	TRBJ1-2	CATSVDNYGYTF	TGTGCCACTTCAGTTGATAACTATGGCTACACCTTC
-	TRBV20-1	-	TRBJ2-5	CSARQGGGETQYF	TGCAGTGCCCGGCAGGGAGGGGGGGAGACCCAGTACTTC
-	TRBV7-3	-	TRBJ2-3	CASSLGKRTDTQYF	TGTGCCAGCAGCTTGGGAAAACGCACAGATACGCAGTATTTT
-	TRBV14	-	TRBJ2-3	CASSPNGPAIDTQYF	TGTGCCAGCAGCCCCAATGGGCCAGCGATCGATACGCAGTATTTT
-	TRBV4-1	TRBD2	TRBJ2-5	CASSQVHPTSGGVGKETQYF	TGCGCCAGCAGCCAAGTTCATCCGACTAGCGGGGGGGTCGGGAAAGAGACCCAGTACTTC
-	TRBV20-1	-	TRBJ1-2	CSARALVGYTF	TGCAGTGCTAGGGCTTTGGTTGGCTACACCTTC
few	TRBV5-1	-	TRBJ2-3	CASSLASASGQGWTQYF	TGCGCCAGCAGCTTGGCCTCGGCTAGCGGCCAGGGGTGGACGCAGTATTTT
-	TRBV20-1	-	TRBJ2-5	CSANPLTGQETQYF	TGCAGTGCTAACCCCCTAACGGGGCAAGAGACCCAGTACTTC
-	TRBV29-1	TRBD2	TRBJ2-2	CSVESSGRAGGTGELFF	TGCAGCGTTGAAAGTAGCGGGAGGGCCGGGGGCACCGGGGAGCTGTTTTTT
-	TRBV29-1	TRBD2	TRBJ2-2	CSVMQSGTSATGERFF	TGCAGCGTGATGCAATCCGGGACTAGCGCCACCGGGGAGCGGTTTTTT
few	TRBV12-3/TRBV12-4	TRBD1	TRBJ2-7	CASSDRDREDYEQYF	TGTGCCAGCAGCGACCGGGACAGGGAGGACTACGAGCAGTACTTC
-	TRBV25-1	TRBD2	TRBJ2-1	CASSPMGGTYNEQFF	TGTGCCAGCAGTCCCATGGGGGGGACTTACAATGAGCAGTTCTTC
-	TRBV6-5	-	TRBJ1-2	CASSYRAEDGYTF	TGTGCCAGCAGTTACCGGGCAGAAGATGGCTACACCTTC
-	TRBV5-1	-	TRBJ2-5	CASSRQGSQETQYF	TGCGCCAGCAGCCGGCAGGGGAGTCAAGAGACCCAGTACTTC
few	TRBV5-6	-	TRBJ2-5	CASTIPGQLGRTGEETQYF	TGTGCCAGCACCATACCGGGACAGTTAGGCAGAACGGGGGAAGAGACCCAGTACTTC
-	TRBV7-9	-	TRBJ2-5	CASSLIPQGQETQYF	TGTGCCAGCAGCTTAATTCCGCAGGGTCAGGAGACCCAGTACTTC
-	TRBV10-1	-	TRBJ2-6	CASSGPVQNSGANVLTF	TGCGCCAGCAGTGGGCCAGTTCAGAATTCTGGGGCCAACGTCCTGACTTTC
-	TRBV27	TRBD1	TRBJ1-2	CASSLSGQGGKGYTF	TGTGCCAGCAGTTTATCGGGCCAGGGGGGGAAAGGCTACACCTTC
once	TRBV14	TRBD1	TRBJ1-2	CASSQEATGVYGYTF	TGTGCCAGCAGCCAAGAGGCGACAGGGGTGTATGGCTACACCTTC
-	TRBV6-6	TRBD1	TRBJ1-2	CASSYADRGDGYTF	TGTGCCAGCAGTTACGCCGACAGGGGAGATGGCTACACCTTC
-	TRBV7-8	-	TRBJ2-7	CASSFLGASYEQYF	TGTGCCAGCAGCTTTTTGGGGGCTTCCTACGAGCAGTACTTC
-	TRBV3-1	TRBD1	TRBJ2-7	CASSQERKDRATLGIQYF	TGTGCCAGCAGCCAAGAGAGGAAGGACAGGGCAACCCTTGGGATTCAGTACTTC
-	TRBV10-3	-	TRBJ2-2	CAISLAEQTGELFF	TGTGCCATCAGTCTAGCCGAGCAAACCGGGGAGCTGTTTTTT
-	TRBV7-8	-	TRBJ1-2	CASSLAAGLNYGYTF	TGTGCCAGCAGCTTAGCCGCAGGATTGAACTATGGCTACACCTTC
-	TRBV6-1	-	TRBJ2-5	CASSKVQGLRAQETQYF	TGTGCCAGCAGCAAGGTTCAGGGGTTGAGGGCCCAAGAGACCCAGTACTTC
-	TRBV20-1	-	TRBJ2-3	CSARGSADTQYF	TGCAGTGCTAGAGGGAGTGCGGATACGCAGTATTTT
few	TRBV7-9	-	TRBJ2-7	CASSSDLRFYEQYF	TGTGCCAGCAGCTCCGACCTCCGGTTCTACGAGCAGTACTTC